One T cell receptor (beta chain) is described in this entry. Its cognate antigen has yet to be identified. Within one base of it there is no much larger clone, and no base qualities were kept. The germline V gene (reference sequence) supplies CDR1 SGHNT and CDR2 YYREEE. V lost 6 bases and J lost 0 bases, and the count of bases not matched to a germline gene is 9. CDR3 length: 16 amino acids, cysteine to phenylalanine. Kept here is only the CDR3 DNA, which spans 48 bases and is read in frame from base 1. This record belongs to a study of blood T cell repertoires in COVID-19 (dated by TCRdb to 2019 to 2021). Study-wide context: Collaborator samples came from the United States, Italy and Spain and covered acute and convalescent phases of COVID-19. Where available, HLA class I and class II types were obtained from metadata supplied by the sample provider rather than from assay-based typing. Samples were obtained from the ongoing ImmuneRACE study (first 160 participants) and from 1,200 or so subjects provided by 6 global collaborators. Sample metadata almost always included a de-identified subject ID, COVID-19 status, age in years and sex. The repertoires were released in a freely available public database meant as a resource for research on the immune response to SARS-CoV-2. The prospective study material was composed of cDNA or gDNA derived from T cells, B-cell-depleted T cells, or PBMCs. Subjects who had been exposed to COVID-19, were actively infected with it, or had recovered from it provided the deeply sampled blood TCRbeta repertoires that made up the dataset. General findings and caveats noted by the study authors: Clinical and demographic metadata were provided uncurated, with the amount varying by source and participant.

In Seattle, one collaborating source enrolled patients while the infection was active and tracked those patients longitudinally over the course of disease. Each collaborating institution followed its own protocols to collect whole blood in K2EDTA tubes. Collaborator samples were shipped for TCRbeta analysis as frozen whole blood, isolated PBMCs, or DNA extracted from either sample type. The immunoSEQ Assay, a bias-controlled multiplex PCR, was used to amplify TCRbeta CDR3 regions from genomic DNA. From the authors' description of their analysis: The number of nucleated cells in each sample was estimated by amplification of reference gene primers within the assay. To quantify the absolute abundance of each unique TCRbeta CDR3 rearrangement, sequence reads were collapsed and filtered. Productive Simpson clonality was computed per sample as the square root of Simpson's diversity index over productive rearrangements. TCRdb's version of the immuneACCESS table is confined to in-frame rearrangements and falls short of the full clone set. An unresolved V gene accounts for under half of the shortfall where checked; the remainder is of unknown origin. V and J calls plus clone size are reproduced from that table; the DNA served to infer D and trimming. For this sample there are 300,000 to 400,000 clones; roughly 87% appear just once. The biggest ten clones account for 9.5% to 10% of the sample.

The sequence was collected from a man aged 25-45 years with COVID-19, enrolled during active disease. Sequenced sample: peripheral blood. This receptor chain uses TRBV5-4 and TRBJ2-3; TRBD1 agrees with 8 junctional bases. The CDR3 amino acid sequence is: CASTPRQGRSTDTQYF. The DNA sequence reads TGTGCCAGCACCCCCAGACAGGGGAGAAGCACAGATACGCAGTATTTT.